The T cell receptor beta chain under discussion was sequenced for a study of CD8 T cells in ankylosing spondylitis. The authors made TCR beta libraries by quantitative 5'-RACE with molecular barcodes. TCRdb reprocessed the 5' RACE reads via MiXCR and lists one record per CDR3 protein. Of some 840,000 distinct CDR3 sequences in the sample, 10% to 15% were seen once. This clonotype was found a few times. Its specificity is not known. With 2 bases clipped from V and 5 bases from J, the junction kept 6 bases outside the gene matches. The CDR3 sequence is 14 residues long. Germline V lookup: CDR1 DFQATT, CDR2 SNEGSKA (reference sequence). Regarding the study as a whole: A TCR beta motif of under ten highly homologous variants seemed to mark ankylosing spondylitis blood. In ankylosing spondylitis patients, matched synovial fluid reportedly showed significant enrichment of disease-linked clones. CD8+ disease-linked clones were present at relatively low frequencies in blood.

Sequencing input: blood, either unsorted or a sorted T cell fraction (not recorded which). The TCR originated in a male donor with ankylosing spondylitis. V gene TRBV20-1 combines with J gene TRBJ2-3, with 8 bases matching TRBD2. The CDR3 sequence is CSARRRGGIDTQYF. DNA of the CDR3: TGCAGTGCTAGACGACGGGGGGGCATAGATACGCAGTATTTT.